What follows is one T cell receptor beta chain and its context. Its antigen remains unknown. Arm-PCR of CDR3 regions with iRepertoire HTBI primers generated TCR beta libraries. TCRdb reprocessed the multiplex PCR reads with MiXCR, giving one entry per CDR3 protein. The sample consists of about 400,000 distinct CDR3 sequences, 20% of them appearing once. The sample comes from a study of regulatory T cells in long-lasting Graves disease. Study-wide findings and caveats: Lower TCR diversity characterized persistent Graves' patients relative to newly diagnosed patients.

V lost 7 bases and J 0 bases, leaving 13 bases between the germline ends. Germline CDR1 and CDR2: MNHNS and SASEGT. The CDR3 has 15 amino acids. Time point described: persistent/refractory GD, antithyroid drugs over 5 years with positive TRAb. PBMCs were the source of the RNA used for TCR sequencing. Under American Thyroid Association guidelines, Graves' disease was diagnosed. Specimen: peripheral blood mononuclear cells (PBMCs), collected when the disease was refractory, from a patient treated with antithyroid drugs. This TCR came from a female donor with Graves disease. The V call is TRBV6-1, the J call TRBJ1-3; possible D gene TRBD1, 5 bases. CDR3 nucleotides: TGTGCCAGCAAAACAACAGGTTTCTCTGGAAACACCATATATTTT. Protein sequence: CASKTTGFSGNTIYF.